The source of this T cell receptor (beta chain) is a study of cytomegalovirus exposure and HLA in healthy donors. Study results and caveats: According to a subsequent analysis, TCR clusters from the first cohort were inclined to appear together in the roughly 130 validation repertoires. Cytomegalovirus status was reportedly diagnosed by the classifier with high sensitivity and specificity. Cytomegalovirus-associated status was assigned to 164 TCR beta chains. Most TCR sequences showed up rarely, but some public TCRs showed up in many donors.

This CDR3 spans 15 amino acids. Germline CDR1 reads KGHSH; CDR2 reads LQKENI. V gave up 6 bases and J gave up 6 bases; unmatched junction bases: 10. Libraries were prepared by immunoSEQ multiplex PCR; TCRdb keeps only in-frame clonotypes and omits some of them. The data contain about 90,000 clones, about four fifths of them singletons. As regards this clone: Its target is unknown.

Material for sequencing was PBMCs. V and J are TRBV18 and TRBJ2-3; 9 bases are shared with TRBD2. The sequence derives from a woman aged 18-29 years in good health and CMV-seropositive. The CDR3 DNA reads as TGTGCCAGCTCGGGACTGGCGGGGGGGCTGGATACGCAGTATTTT. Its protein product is CASSGLAGGLDTQYF. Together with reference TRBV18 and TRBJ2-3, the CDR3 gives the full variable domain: NAGVMQNPRHLVRRRGQEARLRCSPMKGHSHVYWYRQLPEEGLKFMVYLQKENIIDESGMPKERFSAEFPKEGPSILRIQQVVRGDSAAYFCASSGLAGGLDTQYFGPGTRLTVL.